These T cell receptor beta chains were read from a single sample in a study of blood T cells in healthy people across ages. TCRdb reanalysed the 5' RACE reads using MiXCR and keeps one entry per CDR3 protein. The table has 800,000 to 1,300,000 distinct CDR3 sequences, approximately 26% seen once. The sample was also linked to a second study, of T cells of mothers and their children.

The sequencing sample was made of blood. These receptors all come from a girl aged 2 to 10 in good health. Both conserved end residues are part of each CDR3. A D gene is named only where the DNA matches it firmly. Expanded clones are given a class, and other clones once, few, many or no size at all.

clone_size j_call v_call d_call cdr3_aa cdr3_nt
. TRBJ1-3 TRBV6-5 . CASGEGNTIYF TGTGCCAGCGGGGAAGGAAACACCATATATTTT
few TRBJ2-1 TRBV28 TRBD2 CASSSLLFLIGTSGSGNEQFF TGTGCCAGCAGTTCTCTACTATTTCTGATCGGGACTAGCGGGAGTGGCAATGAGCAGTTCTTC
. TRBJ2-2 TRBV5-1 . CASSSGGTGMTGELFF TGCGCCAGCAGCTCGGGAGGGACAGGCATGACCGGGGAGCTGTTTTTT
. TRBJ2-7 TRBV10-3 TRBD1 CAIRPTGQTYEQYF TGTGCCATCAGACCAACGGGACAGACCTACGAGCAGTACTTC
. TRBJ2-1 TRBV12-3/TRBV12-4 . CASSSTPTNEQFF TGTGCCAGCAGTTCTACCCCAACGAATGAGCAGTTCTTC
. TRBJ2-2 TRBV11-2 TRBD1 CASSYPTHVSTGSDTGELFF TGTGCCAGCAGCTACCCAACCCACGTGTCGACAGGGAGTGACACCGGGGAGCTGTTTTTT
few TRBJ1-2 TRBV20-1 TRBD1 CSATRAGQKLINYGYTF TGCAGTGCTACTAGGGCGGGACAGAAACTAATTAACTATGGCTACACCTTC
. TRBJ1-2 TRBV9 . CASNHPGRLPSNYGYTF TGTGCCAGCAACCATCCGGGACGGCTTCCGTCTAACTATGGCTACACCTTC
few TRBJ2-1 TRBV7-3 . CASSPSRVPYNEQFF TGTGCCAGCAGCCCGTCTAGGGTGCCCTACAATGAGCAGTTCTTC
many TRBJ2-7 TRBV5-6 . CASSLVGPYEQYF TGTGCCAGCAGCTTAGTCGGCCCCTACGAGCAGTACTTC
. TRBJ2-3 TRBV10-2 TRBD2 CASSEPGLAGASTDTQYF TGCGCCAGCAGTGAGCCGGGACTAGCGGGAGCCTCCACGGATACGCAGTATTTT
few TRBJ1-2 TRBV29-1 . CSVSYGYTF TGCAGCGTGAGTTATGGCTACACCTTC
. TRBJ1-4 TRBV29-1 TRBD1 CSAKTGTGGEKLFF TGCAGCGCTAAAACCGGGACAGGGGGAGAAAAACTGTTTTTT
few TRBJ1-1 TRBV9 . CASSETPSPGTEAFF TGTGCCAGCAGCGAAACACCCTCTCCGGGGACTGAAGCTTTCTTT
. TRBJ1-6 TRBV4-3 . CASSQDYWTELSYNSPLHF TGCGCCAGCAGCCAAGATTATTGGACAGAGCTCTCCTATAATTCACCCCTCCACTTT
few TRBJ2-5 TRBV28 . CASQSTGETQYF TGTGCCAGCCAGAGTACAGGAGAGACCCAGTACTTC
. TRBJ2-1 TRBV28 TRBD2 CASSFAAGGPSEQFF TGTGCCAGCAGTTTTGCGGCGGGGGGGCCCAGTGAGCAGTTCTTC
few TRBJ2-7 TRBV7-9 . CASSSSLGQLSYEQYF TGTGCCAGCAGCTCCTCCCTTGGTCAGCTTTCCTACGAGCAGTACTTC
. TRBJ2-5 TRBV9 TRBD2 CASSVGLAGLPETQYF TGTGCCAGCAGCGTAGGGCTAGCGGGACTACCAGAGACCCAGTACTTC
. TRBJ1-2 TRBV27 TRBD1 CASSPLMGTGVYGYTF TGTGCCAGCAGTCCTCTTATGGGGACAGGGGTTTATGGCTACACCTTC
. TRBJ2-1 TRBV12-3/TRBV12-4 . CASSLSLPEKGNEQFF TGTGCCAGCAGTTTGAGTTTGCCGGAGAAGGGTAATGAGCAGTTCTTC
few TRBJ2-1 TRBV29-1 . CSVFSRLYNEQFF TGCAGCGTTTTCAGCCGACTCTACAATGAGCAGTTCTTC
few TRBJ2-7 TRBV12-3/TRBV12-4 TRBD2 CASGAGGTFYEQYF TGTGCCAGCGGTGCGGGAGGAACATTTTACGAGCAGTACTTC
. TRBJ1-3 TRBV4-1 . CASSQDGDGGNTIYF TGCGCCAGCAGCCAAGATGGGGACGGAGGAAACACCATATATTTT
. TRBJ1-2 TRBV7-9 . CASSLAFGQPYGYTF TGTGCCAGCAGCTTAGCGTTTGGTCAGCCCTATGGCTACACCTTC
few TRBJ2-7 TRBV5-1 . CASRSGGQPYEQYF TGCGCCAGCAGGTCCGGAGGACAGCCCTACGAGCAGTACTTC